The sequence of this T cell receptor beta chain was determined in a study of cytomegalovirus exposure and HLA in healthy donors. Each donor's status was that of a healthy bone marrow donor. The V and J ends lost 0 bases and 5 bases, in that order; junction bases with no gene match: 6. The CDR3 length is 17 residues. The PCR contained 60 Vbeta and 13 Jbeta primers. The table came from immunoSEQ multiplex PCR; TCRdb's copy has only in-frame clones and leaves some out. The repertoire holds tens of thousands of clones, with around four fifths as singletons. As to this clone: Its specificity is unknown.

The study, taken as a whole, reports: Upon later analysis, TCR association rates were observed to vary by HLA locus, being highest for DRB1 and lowest for HLA-C. It was reported in a later analysis that an Asian-associated ancestry cluster showed fewer N-insertions than the roughly 660-donor mean. About 87% or about 30% of the time was how often most TCR beta V segments were productive, according to an earlier analysis.

The specimen was PBMCs. The rearrangement uses TRBV23-1 and TRBJ2-1; 11 bases are shared with TRBD1. TRBV23-1 is marked as an open reading frame, function uncertain. The clonotype originates from a man aged 45-65 years in good health and CMV-seropositive. Here the CDR3 reads CASSQSDRGLVDNEQFF. The CDR3 DNA is TGCGCCAGCAGTCAATCGGACAGGGGGCTGGTGGACAATGAGCAGTTCTTC.